This T cell receptor beta chain derives from a study of blood T cell repertoires in COVID-19 (dated by TCRdb to about 2020). For the study in its entirety: Samples from collaborators originated in the United States, Italy and Spain and spanned both the acute and convalescent phases of COVID-19. The material from the prospective study consisted of cDNA or gDNA derived from T cells, B-cell-depleted T cells, or PBMCs. The dataset comprised deeply sampled blood TCRbeta repertoires from subjects exposed to, actively infected with, or recovered from COVID-19. The repertoires were released in a freely available public database meant as a resource for research on the immune response to SARS-CoV-2. The samples were drawn from two sources: the first 160 participants of the ongoing ImmuneRACE study, and fewer than 1,500 subjects contributed by 6 global collaborators. Nearly every sample came with metadata listing a de-identified subject ID, COVID-19 status, age in years and sex. Where available, HLA class I and class II types were obtained from metadata supplied by the sample provider rather than from assay-based typing. Summary of the overall study and its limitations: The amount of clinical and demographic metadata varied by source and participant and was provided uncurated.

The immunoSEQ Assay, a bias-controlled multiplex PCR, was used to amplify TCRbeta CDR3 regions from genomic DNA. Concerning the study's data processing: Nucleated cell counts per sample were estimated from amplification of reference gene primers within the assay. To quantify the absolute abundance of each unique TCRbeta CDR3 rearrangement, sequence reads were collapsed and filtered. For each sample, productive Simpson clonality was calculated as the square root of Simpson's diversity index over productive rearrangements. TCRdb took over this immuneACCESS table, retaining in-frame rearrangements with V and J assigned. Such tables are incomplete; in checked studies, under half of the missing clones stem from an unresolved V gene, and the remainder is unexplained. Clonal size and the V and J genes are those of that table, whereas D and trimming came from the DNA. Present in this sample are 200,000 to 300,000 clones, approximately 78% of which were seen just once. The ten largest clones take up around 12% of the sample.

Collaborating institutions collected whole blood in K2EDTA tubes following their own protocols. For TCRbeta analysis, collaborators shipped samples as frozen whole blood, isolated PBMCs, or DNA extracted from either of those sample types. Remarks on this clone: Its antigen target is currently unknown. Per-nucleotide qualities are absent, and no much larger clonotype sits a single base away.

Its CDR3 holds 16 amino acids, cysteine through phenylalanine. The kept DNA is CDR3 alone, 48 bases in frame from the first base. Trimmed from V: 1 base; trimmed from J: 2 bases; junction bases lacking a gene match: 8. CDR1 LGHDT and CDR2 YNNKEL are derived from the germline V gene (reference sequence). The sequence joins TRBV3-1 (or the pseudogene TRBV3-2) to TRBJ2-7, and 7 junctional nucleotides match TRBD1. The specimen sequenced was peripheral blood. The clonotype originates from a woman aged 60-75 years with active or convalescent COVID-19. This receptor carries the CDR3 CASSQVGRDRAYEQYF. The DNA reads as follows: TGTGCCAGCAGCCAAGTCGGTAGGGACAGAGCCTACGAGCAGTACTTC.